Presented here are 30 T cell receptor beta chains from one specimen sequenced in a study of shared clonotypes between healthy human individuals. Libraries were prepared by immunoSEQ multiplex PCR; TCRdb keeps only in-frame clonotypes and omits some of them. The sample shows approximately 1,000,000 clones, approximately 80% of them seen only once. The sequenced sample was memory CD4+ T cells from PBMCs. Specified subset: CD45RA-negative fraction. These TCRs come from a man in his late teens or twenties in good health. Some clones in this sample may be carry-over from other donors' samples.

The CDR3 loop is CASSNSGNPEQYF. Written as DNA, the CDR3 is TGTGCCAGCAGTAATAGCGGGAACCCCGAGCAGTACTTC. This chain uses TRBV28 with TRBJ2-7, with 8 nucleotides matching TRBD2. This CDR3 has 13 residues. From germline, CDR1 is MDHEN and CDR2 SYDVKM. Trimming cost V 5 bases and J 6 bases; bases outside gene matches: 6.

This clone was counted a few times. The V gene is TRBV4-1, the J gene TRBJ1-2; D call uncertain. The CDR3 is 15 amino acids. V was cut by 4 bases and J by 0 bases, with 12 bases left in between. From germline, CDR1 is MGHRA and CDR2 YSYEKL. CDR3 DNA sequence: TGCGCCAGCAGCCTCAGTGGGTTGCCTAACTATGGCTACACCTTC. It translates to CASSLSGLPNYGYTF.

The genes are TRBV11-3 and TRBJ2-3; no clear D. The V end lost 1 base, the J end lost 4 bases, and 6 bases lay between the germline ends. Per germline, CDR1 SGHNT and CDR2 YENEEA. This CDR3 is built from 13 residues. This chain's CDR3 is CASSLASADTQYF. CDR3 DNA: TGTGCCAGCAGCTTAGCTTCCGCAGATACGCAGTATTTT.

The V and J genes are TRBV5-6 and TRBJ2-2; the match to TRBD1 covers 9 bases. CDR1 is SGHDT, CDR2 YYEEEE, per germline. The trim removed 1 base at V and 1 base at J, leaving 2 bases unmatched. This CDR3 has 16 amino acids. The DNA for the CDR3 is TGTGCCAGCAGCTTGTGGACAGGGGTGAACACCGGGGAGCTGTTTTTT. It encodes CASSLWTGVNTGELFF.

This chain joins TRBV7-9 and TRBJ1-2; D might be TRBD1 (5 bases). V lost 2 bases and J lost 4, with 8 bases in between. This CDR3 is 13 amino acids long. CDR1 is SEHNR and CDR2 is FQNEAQ in the germline V gene (reference sequence). The CDR3 region is CASSLRTPYGYTF. In DNA, the CDR3 is TGTGCCAGCAGCTTAAGGACACCCTATGGCTACACCTTC. The full variable domain, in which reference TRBV7-9 and TRBJ1-2 provide the parts outside the CDR3, is DTGVSQNPRHKITKRGQNVTFRCDPISEHNRLYWYRQTLGQGPEFLTYFQNEAQLEKSRLLSDRFSAERPKGSFSTLEIQRTEQGDSAMYLCASSLRTPYGYTFGSGTRLTVV.

The V and J genes are TRBV2 and TRBJ1-2, with TRBD1 matching 7 bases. V was clipped by 6 bases and J by 4 bases; unmatched bases: 2. The CDR3 sequence is 12 residues long. CDR1 is SNHLY and CDR2 is FYNNEI in the germline V gene. The CDR3, as DNA: TGTGCCAGCAGGACAGGGTTCTATGGCTACACCTTC. This sequence encodes CASRTGFYGYTF.

Remarks on this clone: The junction departs from germline at one end; a sequencing error may be responsible. This chain connects TRBV6-1 to TRBJ2-7, with TRBD2 identical over 13 bases. Per the germline V gene, CDR1 is MNHNS and CDR2 is SASEGT. The CDR3 is made up of 17 amino acids. The CDR3, as DNA: TGTGCCAGCAGGGAAGGACTAGCGGGAGCCCGGAGGTACGAGCAGTACTTC. Its translation: CASREGLAGARRYEQYF.

The V gene is TRBV27, the J gene TRBJ1-5; D gene uncertain. This CDR3 has 13 amino acids. The germline V gene encodes CDR1 MNHEY and CDR2 SMNVEV (reference sequence). V shed 3 bases and J shed 5 bases, with 8 bases lying between them. This chain's CDR3 is CASSFVRDQPQHF. The CDR3 DNA follows: TGTGCCAGCAGTTTCGTGAGAGATCAGCCCCAGCATTTT.

This chain connects TRBV6-5 to TRBJ1-6; possible D gene TRBD1, 6 bases. V lost 5 bases and J lost 9, with 11 bases in between. Germline V gene sequence: CDR1 MNHEY, CDR2 SVGAGI. This CDR3 region has 13 residues. CDR3 amino acids: CASSGDITSPLHF. CDR3 bases: TGTGCCAGCAGTGGGGACATAACTTCACCCCTCCACTTT.

The chain carries TRBV5-1 and TRBJ2-5, with a weak D call TRBD1 (5 bases). The V gene lost 4 bases and the J gene lost 1 base, with 11 bases spanning the gap. The CDR3 contains 14 residues. The germline V gene encodes CDR1 SGHRS and CDR2 YFSETQ. Here the CDR3 DNA reads TGCGCCAGCAGCGCGGACACGATCCAAGAGACCCAGTACTTC. This sequence encodes CASSADTIQETQYF.

This clone was picked up a small number of times. DNA of the CDR3: TGTGCCAGCAGCCAAGGAGTAGGTAACCCCTACGAGCAGTACTTC. This gives the protein CASSQGVGNPYEQYF. The chain joins TRBV14 to TRBJ2-7; D is unresolved. The V gene's germline CDR1 is SGHDN and CDR2 FVKESK. V lost 1 base to trimming and J lost 2 bases, with 12 bases between them. There are 15 residues in the CDR3.

V is TRBV18 and J is TRBJ2-7, with D possibly called TRBD1 or TRBD2 (5 bases each). Per germline, CDR1 KGHSH and CDR2 LQKENI. Trimming left V 4 bases short and J 6 bases short, with 10 bases between. The CDR3 is 12 amino acids. The CDR3, as DNA: TGTGCCAGCTCACGCCGAGGGACCGAGCAGTACTTC. Its translation is CASSRRGTEQYF.

This clone was recorded a few times. V and J are TRBV29-1 and TRBJ1-4; a weak D match, TRBD1 (6 bases). CDR1 is SQVTM, CDR2 ANQGSEA, per germline. Trimming cost V 0 bases and J 8 bases, with 16 bases left between them. CDR3 size: 15 residues. This CDR3 reads CSVEDLGGAREKLFF. In DNA form, the CDR3 reads TGCAGCGTTGAAGATTTAGGGGGGGCGCGAGAAAAACTGTTTTTT.

In its sample, this clone was seen once. The V and J genes are TRBV11-2 and TRBJ2-5; unclear D gene. The V end lost 0 bases, the J end lost 5 bases, and 7 bases lay between the germline ends. The CDR3 runs to 13 residues. Germline CDR1 and CDR2: SGHAT and FQNNGV. CDR3 DNA: TGTGCCAGCAGCTTAGATAGGGCCGAGACCCAGTACTTC. Translated, it gives CASSLDRAETQYF.

The chain uses TRBV5-5 and TRBJ1-2; 7 nucleotides line up with TRBD1. CDR1 SGHKS and CDR2 YYEKEE come from the germline V gene (reference sequence). The CDR3 spans 16 residues. Trimming removed 6 bases from V and 5 bases from J; junction bases left unmatched: 16. CDR3 region: CASTPKGQAPSYGYTF. The CDR3 nucleotides read TGTGCCAGCACCCCAAAAGGACAGGCCCCTAGTTATGGCTACACCTTC.

The chain joins TRBV28 to TRBJ1-3; D might be TRBD1 (6 bases). Trimming shortened V by 3 bases and J by 4 bases, and 22 bases separated the two germline ends. The CDR3 has 18 residues. Per the germline V gene, CDR1 is MDHEN and CDR2 is SYDVKM. The CDR3 spells CASSLGSTGFFRGNTIYF. In DNA form, the CDR3 reads TGTGCCAGCAGTTTGGGCAGTACAGGGTTTTTTCGAGGAAACACCATATATTTT.

CDR3 in DNA: TGCGCCAGCAGCTGGGATGAGGGGCTGAACACTGAAGCTTTCTTT. This codes for CASSWDEGLNTEAFF. The V and J genes are TRBV5-1 and TRBJ1-1; the D gene is possibly TRBD1 (5 bases). Germline V CDR1 and CDR2: SGHRS, YFSETQ. Trimming pared 3 bases from V and 0 bases from J, leaving 12 bases between. This CDR3 is 15 amino acids long.

The chain uses TRBV5-1 and TRBJ2-7; 9 bases match TRBD2. After removal of 0 bases from V and 2 bases from J, the junction contained 6 bases not matched to a gene. This CDR3 has 16 residues. The germline V gene encodes CDR1 SGHRS and CDR2 YFSETQ. The CDR3 nucleotides are TGCGCCAGCAGCTTGGCCCTCGCGGGAGGGACCTACGAGCAGTACTTC. It encodes CASSLALAGGTYEQYF.

As regards this clone: The same CDR3 can be traced to other DNA sequences in this sample. The genes are TRBV6-5 and TRBJ1-2, with unresolved D. V dropped 0 bases and J dropped 8 bases, with 10 bases sitting between them. The germline V gene has CDR1 MNHEY and CDR2 SVGAGI. This CDR3 is 13 amino acids long. The CDR3 loop is CASSYSGGYGYTF. CDR3 nucleotide sequence: TGTGCCAGCAGTTACTCCGGCGGATACGGCTACACCTTC.

The V call is TRBV19, the J call TRBJ2-5, with 9 nucleotides matching TRBD2. V trimming: 4 bases; J trimming: 1 base; junction bases outside the gene matches: 13. This CDR3 spans 18 amino acids. CDR1 is LNHDA and CDR2 is SQIVND in the germline V gene (reference sequence). CDR3 amino acids: CASSKARWTSEPQETQYF. The DNA of the CDR3 is TGTGCCAGTAGTAAGGCCCGATGGACTAGCGAGCCCCAAGAGACCCAGTACTTC. The full variable domain, rest sourced from reference TRBV19 and TRBJ2-5, is DGGITQSPKYLFRKEGQNVTLSCEQNLNHDAMYWYRQDPGQGLRLIYYSQIVNDFQKGDIAEGYSVSREKKESFPLTVTSAQKNPTAFYLCASSKARWTSEPQETQYFGPGTRLLVL.

The chain carries TRBV7-9 and TRBJ2-1, with D perhaps matching TRBD1 or TRBD2 (5 bases each). This CDR3 has 16 amino acids. V shed 5 bases and J shed 6 bases, with 20 bases lying between them. The germline V gene encodes CDR1 SEHNR and CDR2 FQNEAQ (reference sequence). The CDR3 protein is CASSLRQGEGRNEQFF. The CDR3 DNA is TGTGCCAGCAGCCTTAGGCAGGGAGAGGGGCGCAATGAGCAGTTCTTC.

The chain uses TRBV28 and TRBJ1-1; unclear D gene. Between the trimmed V and J ends, which lost 3 bases and 6 bases, there was a span of 5 bases. Looked up from germline, CDR1 is MDHEN and CDR2 is SYDVKM. This CDR3 comprises 11 residues. The CDR3 spells CASSLSPEAFF. The CDR3 DNA is TGTGCCAGCAGTTTGAGCCCTGAAGCTTTCTTT.

The chain has TRBV28 and TRBJ2-7; TRBD1 is a possible D gene (6 bases). V dropped 8 bases and J dropped 1 base, with 12 bases sitting between them. This CDR3 spans 13 amino acids. Germline CDR1 MDHEN, CDR2 SYDVKM. The CDR3 loop is CASRRGHSYEQYF. The CDR3 DNA reads as TGTGCCAGCCGCCGGGGACATTCCTACGAGCAGTACTTC.

The chain is built from TRBV18 and TRBJ2-1, with 9 bases fitting TRBD2. Germline V gene sequence: CDR1 KGHSH, CDR2 LQKENI. The CDR3 sequence is 16 residues long. The V gene end was trimmed by 2 bases and the J gene end by 2 bases; junction bases not matched to a gene: 4. The chain's CDR3 is CASSPWVAGAYNEQFF. CDR3 DNA sequence: TGTGCCAGCTCACCATGGGTAGCGGGAGCCTACAATGAGCAGTTCTTC.

The rearrangement links TRBV4-1 to TRBJ1-4; the D is unclear. The CDR3 is 14 residues long. V was shortened by 1 base and J by 2 bases, with 5 bases between the two germline ends. The germline gives CDR1 MGHRA, CDR2 YSYEKL. The chain's CDR3 is CASSQGRTNEKLFF. The CDR3 nucleotides are TGCGCCAGCAGCCAAGGGCGGACTAATGAAAAACTGTTTTTT.

The CDR3 nucleotides read TGTGCCATCAGTCCGGGACGGTCGACCGCAACTAATGAAAAACTGTTTTTT. This encodes CAISPGRSTATNEKLFF. The rearrangement links TRBV10-3 to TRBJ1-4; D might be TRBD1 (5 bases). CDR1 and CDR2 (germline): ENHRY, SYGVKD. There are 17 residues in the CDR3. Trimming left V 5 bases short and J 0 bases short, with 16 bases between.

CDR3 sequence (DNA): TGTGCCAGCAGCCAAGGACTTGGAGCGGTGACTGGGACCCAGTACTTC. Its protein product is CASSQGLGAVTGTQYF. V usage is TRBV14 and J usage is TRBJ2-5; D is possibly TRBD2 (5 bases). Looked up from germline, CDR1 is SGHDN and CDR2 is FVKESK. This CDR3 contains 16 residues. V dropped 1 base and J dropped 7 bases, with 19 bases sitting between them.

This clone was recorded only once. The chain couples TRBV5-8 to TRBJ1-1; 7 bases agree with TRBD1. V lost 1 base, J lost 7 bases, and 10 bases stayed unmatched. The CDR3 extends over 15 amino acids. CDR1 and CDR2 (germline): SGHTS, YDEGEE. The CDR3 reads CASSLYLPGQSEAFF. CDR3 coding DNA: TGTGCCAGCAGCTTGTATCTCCCGGGACAGAGTGAAGCTTTCTTT.

This clone showed up just a few times. V usage is TRBV7-7 and J usage is TRBJ2-3; D unclear. CDR1 and CDR2 from the germline V gene are SSHAT and FNYEAQ (reference sequence). This CDR3 spans 13 amino acids. V dropped 1 base and J dropped 8 bases, with 10 bases sitting between them. The CDR3 loop reads CASSLVAVGTQYF. For the CDR3, the DNA is TGTGCCAGCAGCTTAGTTGCTGTGGGTACGCAGTATTTT. Full variable domain (rest looked up from reference TRBV7-7 and TRBJ2-3): GAGVSQSPRYKVTKRGQDVTLRCDPISSHATLYWYQQALGQGPEFLTYFNYEAQPDKSGLPSDRFSAERPEGSISTLTIQRTEQRDSAMYRCASSLVAVGTQYFGPGTRLTVL.

This clone was observed a handful of times. This chain's CDR3 is CAWCRDVNQPQHF. CDR3 bases: TGTGCCTGGTGCCGGGACGTAAATCAGCCCCAGCATTTT. The chain links TRBV30 to TRBJ1-5; TRBD1 might be the D (5 bases). In germline, CDR1 is GTSNPN, CDR2 SVGIG (reference sequence). V lost 5 bases, J lost 4 bases, and 12 bases lay in between. This CDR3 spans 13 amino acids.